This TCR beta chain was identified during a study of regulatory T cells in long-lasting Graves disease. Overall study context: Persistence in Graves' disease denoted antithyroid drug use beyond 5 years alongside positive TSH receptor antibodies. Study-level results: Patients with persistent Graves' had lower TCR diversity than newly diagnosed patients.

iRepertoire HTBI primers and Arm-PCR of CDR3 regions built TCR beta libraries. TCRdb re-called the multiplex PCR reads through MiXCR, storing one row per CDR3 protein. In the table there are about 660,000 distinct CDR3 sequences, 30% of which are singletons. Time point meaning: persistent/refractory GD, antithyroid drugs over 5 years with positive TRAb. The TCR library was made from RNA extracted from PBMCs. CDR3 length equals 14 residues. V shed 7 bases and J shed 2 bases, with 15 bases lying between them. Germline loops: CDR1 SGHRS, CDR2 YFSETQ. About this clonotype: Its antigen is currently unknown.

The specimen comprised peripheral blood mononuclear cells (PBMCs), sampled when the disease was refractory, from a patient treated with antithyroid drugs. The rearrangement links TRBV5-1 to TRBJ1-2; D perhaps matches TRBD1 (5 bases). This TCR derives from a female donor with Graves disease. The CDR3 loop reads CASAPGGVNYGYTF. CDR3 nucleotides: TGCGCCAGCGCTCCTGGGGGAGTCAACTATGGCTACACCTTC.